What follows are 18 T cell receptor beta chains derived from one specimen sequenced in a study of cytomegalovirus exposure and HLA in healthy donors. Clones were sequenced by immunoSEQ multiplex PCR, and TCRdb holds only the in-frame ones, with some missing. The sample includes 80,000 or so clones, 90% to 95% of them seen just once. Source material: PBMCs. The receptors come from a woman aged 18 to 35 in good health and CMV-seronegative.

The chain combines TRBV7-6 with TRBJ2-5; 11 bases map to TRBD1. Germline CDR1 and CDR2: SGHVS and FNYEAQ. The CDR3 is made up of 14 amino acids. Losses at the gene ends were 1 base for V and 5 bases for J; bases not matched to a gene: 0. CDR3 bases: TGTGCCAGCAGCTTAGGGACAGGGGGCGAGACCCAGTACTTC. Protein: CASSLGTGGETQYF.

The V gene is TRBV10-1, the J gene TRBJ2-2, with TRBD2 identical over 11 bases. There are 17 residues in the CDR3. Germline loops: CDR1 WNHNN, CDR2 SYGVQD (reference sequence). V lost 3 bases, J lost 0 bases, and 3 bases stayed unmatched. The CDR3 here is CASSELAGAANTGELFF. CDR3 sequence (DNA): TGCGCCAGCAGTGAACTAGCGGGGGCCGCGAACACCGGGGAGCTGTTTTTT.

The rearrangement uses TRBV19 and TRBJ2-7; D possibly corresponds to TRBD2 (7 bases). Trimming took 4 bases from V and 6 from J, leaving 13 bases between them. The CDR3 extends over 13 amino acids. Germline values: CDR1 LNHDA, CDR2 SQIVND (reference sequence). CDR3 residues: CASSSRGGSEQYF. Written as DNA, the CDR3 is TGTGCCAGTAGTAGTAGGGGGGGCTCCGAGCAGTACTTC.

For the CDR3, the DNA is TGTGCCAGCAGCTCCCCCCTCCGCGACTGGACAGATACGCAGTATTTT. Translating it yields CASSSPLRDWTDTQYF. The chain carries TRBV7-6 and TRBJ2-3; the D is unclear. Germline lookup yields CDR1 SGHVS and CDR2 FNYEAQ. CDR3 length: 16 amino acids. V shed 4 bases and J shed 3 bases, with 17 bases lying between them.

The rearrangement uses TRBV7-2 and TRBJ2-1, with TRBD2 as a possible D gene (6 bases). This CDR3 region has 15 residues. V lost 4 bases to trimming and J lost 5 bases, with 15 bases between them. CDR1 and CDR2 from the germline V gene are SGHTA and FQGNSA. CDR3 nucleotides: TGTGCCAGCAGCTCATCCGGGACTCTAAACAATGAGCAGTTCTTC. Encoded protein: CASSSSGTLNNEQFF.

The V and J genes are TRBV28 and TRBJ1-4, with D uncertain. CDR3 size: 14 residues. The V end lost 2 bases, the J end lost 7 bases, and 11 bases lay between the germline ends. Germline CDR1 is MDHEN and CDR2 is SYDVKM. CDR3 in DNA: TGTGCCAGCAGTTTACGGGGATCGGGTGAAAAACTGTTTTTT. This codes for CASSLRGSGEKLFF.

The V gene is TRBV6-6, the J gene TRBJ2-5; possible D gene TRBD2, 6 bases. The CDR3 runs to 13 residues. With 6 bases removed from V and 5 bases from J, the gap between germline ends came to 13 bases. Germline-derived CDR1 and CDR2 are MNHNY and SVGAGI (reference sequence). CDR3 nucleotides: TGTGCCAGCAGGGAGGGGCAGCGGGAGACCCAGTACTTC. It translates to CASREGQRETQYF.

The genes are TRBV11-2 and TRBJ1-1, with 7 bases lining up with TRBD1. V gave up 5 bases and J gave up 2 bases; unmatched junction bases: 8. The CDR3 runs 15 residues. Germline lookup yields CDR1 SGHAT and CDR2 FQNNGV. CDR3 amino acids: CASSPRQGGNTEAFF. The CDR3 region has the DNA TGTGCCAGCAGCCCACGACAGGGAGGCAACACTGAAGCTTTCTTT.

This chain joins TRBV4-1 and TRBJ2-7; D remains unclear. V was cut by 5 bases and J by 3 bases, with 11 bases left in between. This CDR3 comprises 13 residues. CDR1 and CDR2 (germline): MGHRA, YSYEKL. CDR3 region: CASSSDWNYEQYF. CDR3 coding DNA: TGCGCCAGCAGCTCCGACTGGAACTACGAGCAGTACTTC.

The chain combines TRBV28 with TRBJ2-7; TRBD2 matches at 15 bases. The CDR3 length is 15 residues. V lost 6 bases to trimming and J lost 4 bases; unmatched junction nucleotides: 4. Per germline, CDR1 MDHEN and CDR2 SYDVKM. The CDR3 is CASSPGTSGRYEQYF. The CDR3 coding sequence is TGTGCCAGCAGCCCCGGGACTAGCGGGAGGTACGAGCAGTACTTC.

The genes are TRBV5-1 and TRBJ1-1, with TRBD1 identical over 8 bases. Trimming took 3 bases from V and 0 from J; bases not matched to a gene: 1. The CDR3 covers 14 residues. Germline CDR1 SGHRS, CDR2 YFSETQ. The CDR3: CASSWTGMNTEAFF. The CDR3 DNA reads TGCGCCAGCAGCTGGACAGGGATGAACACTGAAGCTTTCTTT.

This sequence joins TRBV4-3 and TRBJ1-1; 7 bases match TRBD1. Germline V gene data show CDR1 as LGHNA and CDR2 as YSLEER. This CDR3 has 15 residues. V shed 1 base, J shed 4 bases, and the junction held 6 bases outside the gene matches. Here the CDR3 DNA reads TGCGCCAGCAGCCAAGTAACAGGGGATCGCACTGAAGCTTTCTTT. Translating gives CASSQVTGDRTEAFF.

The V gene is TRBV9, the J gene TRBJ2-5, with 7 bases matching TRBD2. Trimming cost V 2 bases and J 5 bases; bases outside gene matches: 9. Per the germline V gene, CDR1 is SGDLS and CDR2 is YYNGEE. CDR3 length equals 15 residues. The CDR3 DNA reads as TGTGCCAGCAGCGTTAGCGGGTTCGCTGGGGAGACCCAGTACTTC. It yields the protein CASSVSGFAGETQYF.

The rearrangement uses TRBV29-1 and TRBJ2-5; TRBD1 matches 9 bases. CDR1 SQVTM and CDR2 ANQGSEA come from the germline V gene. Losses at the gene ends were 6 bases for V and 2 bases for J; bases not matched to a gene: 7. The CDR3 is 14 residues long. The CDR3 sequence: CSVRDRAIQETQYF. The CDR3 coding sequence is TGCAGCGTGAGGGACAGGGCCATTCAAGAGACCCAGTACTTC.

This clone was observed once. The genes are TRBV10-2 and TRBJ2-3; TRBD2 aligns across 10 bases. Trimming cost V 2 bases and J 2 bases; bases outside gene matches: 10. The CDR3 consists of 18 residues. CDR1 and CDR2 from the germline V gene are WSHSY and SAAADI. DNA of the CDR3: TGCGCCAGCAGTGAGATTTATACCGGGACTAGCGACACAGATACGCAGTATTTT. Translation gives CASSEIYTGTSDTDTQYF.

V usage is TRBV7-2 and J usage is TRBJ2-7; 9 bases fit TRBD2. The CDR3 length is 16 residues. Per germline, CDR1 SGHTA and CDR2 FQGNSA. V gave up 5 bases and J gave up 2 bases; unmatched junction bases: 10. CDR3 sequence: CASSLTGTSRTYEQYF. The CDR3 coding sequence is TGTGCCAGCAGCCTAACGGGGACTAGCAGGACCTACGAGCAGTACTTC. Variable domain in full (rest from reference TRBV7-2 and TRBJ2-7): GAGVSQSPSNKVTEKGKDVELRCDPISGHTALYWYRQSLGQGLEFLIYFQGNSAPDKSGLPSDRFSAERTGGSVSTLTIQRTQQEDSAVYLCASSLTGTSRTYEQYFGPGTRLTVT.

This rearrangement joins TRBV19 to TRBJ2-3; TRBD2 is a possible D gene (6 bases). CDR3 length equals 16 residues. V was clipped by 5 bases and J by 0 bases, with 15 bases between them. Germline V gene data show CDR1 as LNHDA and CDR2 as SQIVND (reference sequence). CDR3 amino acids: CASSLYTSLSTDTQYF. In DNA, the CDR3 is TGTGCCAGTAGTCTTTACACTAGCCTTAGCACAGATACGCAGTATTTT.

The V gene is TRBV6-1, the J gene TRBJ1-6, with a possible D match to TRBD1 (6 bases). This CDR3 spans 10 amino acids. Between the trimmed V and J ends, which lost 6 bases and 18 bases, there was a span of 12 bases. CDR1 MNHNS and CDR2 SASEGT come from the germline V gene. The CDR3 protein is CASSSPGHHF. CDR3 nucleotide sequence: TGTGCCAGCAGCTCCCCGGGACACCACTTT.